Below are 17 T cell receptor beta chains sequenced from a single sample in a study of T cell changes during pregnancy in multiple sclerosis. The assay was immunoSEQ multiplex PCR, and TCRdb's table has in-frame clones only and misses some. The sample records under 35,000 clones, approximately 90% being singletons. This specimen was CD8+ T cells from peripheral blood mononuclear cells, taken in the second trimester of pregnancy. Source of these receptors: a female donor with multiple sclerosis, enrolled in a pregnancy study.

The chain couples TRBV4-3 to TRBJ2-7, with a tentative D call TRBD2 (6 bases). From germline, CDR1 is LGHNA and CDR2 YSLEER. Trimming cost V 2 bases and J 2 bases, with 13 bases left between them. This CDR3 has 15 residues. The CDR3 loop is CASSQIRGTPYEQYF. Written as DNA, the CDR3 is TGCGCCAGCAGCCAAATTCGGGGGACCCCCTACGAGCAGTACTTC.

CDR3 protein: CASSLSSGRDTEQFF. CDR3 DNA sequence: TGTGCCAGCAGTTTATCTAGCGGGAGGGACACTGAGCAGTTCTTC. J is TRBJ2-1 and V is TRBV28; 12 nucleotides align to TRBD2. The germline gives CDR1 MDHEN, CDR2 SYDVKM. Trimming took 1 base from V and 9 from J; bases not matched to a gene: 4. The CDR3 runs to 15 residues. The full variable domain, rest sourced from reference TRBV28 and TRBJ2-1, is DVKVTQSSRYLVKRTGEKVFLECVQDMDHENMFWYRQDPGLGLRLIYFSYDVKMKEKGDIPEGYSVSREKKERFSLILESASTNQTSMYLCASSLSSGRDTEQFFGPGTRLTVL.

This clone is a singleton in its sample. The V gene is TRBV28, the J gene TRBJ2-1; D perhaps matches TRBD2 (5 bases). Trimming took off 2 bases at V and 9 bases at J, with 11 bases between the two ends. CDR1 and CDR2 (germline): MDHEN, SYDVKM. This CDR3 is 13 amino acids long. The CDR3 DNA reads as TGTGCCAGCAGTTTAGGAGGCGTAATTGAGCAGTTCTTC. It is translated as CASSLGGVIEQFF.

Here the CDR3 reads CASSRVGDKLYF. The CDR3, as DNA: TGTGCCAGCAGCAGAGTAGGGGACAAACTGTACTTC. The chain has TRBV5-8 and TRBJ2-5; weak D call: TRBD1 (6 bases). The germline V gene has CDR1 SGHTS and CDR2 YDEGEE. V was shortened by 4 bases and J by 13 bases, with 17 bases between the two germline ends. The CDR3 runs 12 residues.

The chain recombines TRBV12-5 with TRBJ2-2; the match to TRBD2 covers 8 bases. The CDR3 covers 21 residues. Germline CDR1 reads LGHNT; CDR2 reads FRNRAP. The junction had 22 bases not matched to a gene; V was cut back by 2 bases and J by 5 bases. CDR3 loop: CASGLPPGGDHTGILTGELFF. CDR3 bases: TGTGCTAGTGGTTTGCCCCCGGGAGGGGATCATACGGGAATCTTAACCGGGGAGCTGTTTTTT.

The chain joins TRBV4-3 to TRBJ2-7; a weak D match, TRBD2 (7 bases). V lost 1 base to trimming and J lost 3 bases, with 13 bases between them. Germline CDR1 is LGHNA and CDR2 is YSLEER. The CDR3 is made up of 15 amino acids. The CDR3 nucleotides read TGCGCCAGCAGCCAAGCAGGGGAGGGGGTCTACGAGCAGTACTTC. As protein: CASSQAGEGVYEQYF.

CDR3 sequence (DNA): TGTGCCAGCAGCTTAATTCAGGGTTACGAGCAGTACTTC. This translates into CASSLIQGYEQYF. The rearrangement links TRBV5-6 to TRBJ2-7, with D perhaps TRBD1 (5 bases). The V end was cut by 2 bases, the J end by 4 bases, with 10 bases between. Per the germline V gene, CDR1 is SGHDT and CDR2 is YYEEEE. The CDR3 runs 13 residues.

The chain is built from TRBV6-5 and TRBJ1-1, with 9 bases matching TRBD1. Germline CDR1 reads MNHEY; CDR2 reads SVGAGI. This CDR3 is built from 14 residues. Trimming took 8 bases from V and 6 from J; bases not matched to a gene: 10. For the CDR3, the DNA is TGTGCCAGCTTTATAACAGGGGGCGAGGCTGAAGCTTTCTTT. It yields the protein CASFITGGEAEAFF.

The chain employs TRBV7-9 and TRBJ2-1, with 7 bases aligning to TRBD1. This CDR3 is 18 amino acids long. Germline V gene lookup returns CDR1 SEHNR and CDR2 FQNEAQ (reference sequence). Trimming at V came to 5 bases and at J to 3 bases, leaving 16 bases not matched to a gene. The CDR3, as DNA: TGTGCCAGCAGCCCCACGGACCACAGGGGAATTAACTACAATGAGCAGTTCTTC. It translates to CASSPTDHRGINYNEQFF.

This sequence joins TRBV29-1 and TRBJ1-1, with 8 bases fitting TRBD1. The CDR3 sequence is 13 residues long. Trimming at V came to 7 bases and at J to 2 bases, leaving 6 bases not matched to a gene. In germline, CDR1 is SQVTM, CDR2 ANQGSEA. The CDR3 here is CSGTTGANTEAFF. The CDR3 DNA follows: TGCAGCGGCACGACAGGGGCCAACACTGAAGCTTTCTTT. Combining the CDR3 with reference TRBV29-1 and TRBJ1-1 gives the whole variable domain SAVISQKPSRDICQRGTSLTIQCQVDSQVTMMFWYRQQPGQSLTLIATANQGSEATYESGFVIDKFPISRPNLTFSTLTVSNMSPEDSSIYLCSGTTGANTEAFFGQGTRLTVV.

The chain recombines TRBV19 with TRBJ2-6; 9 bases line up with TRBD1. The CDR3 sequence is 16 residues long. Germline lookup yields CDR1 LNHDA and CDR2 SQIVND (reference sequence). J was trimmed by 4 bases and V by 5 bases; bases with no gene match: 6. DNA of the CDR3: TGTGCCAGTAGTCCCGGGACAGGGACCGGGGCCAACGTCCTGACTTTC. This gives the protein CASSPGTGTGANVLTF.

This clone has only one observation. It may be a read error: a sequence one base away is much more abundant. The CDR3 region has the DNA TGTGCCAGAAGCCCGGGACTAGCGGCCTGCGAGCAGTACTTC. Amino acid sequence: CARSPGLAACEQYF. This sequence joins TRBV5-3 and TRBJ2-7, with 11 bases aligning to TRBD2. TRBV5-3 is an open reading frame, and its role is uncertain. The J segment lost 6 bases and the V segment lost 4 bases, leaving 6 bases of the junction unmatched. The CDR3 extends over 14 amino acids.

CDR3 in amino acids: CASSDPSVQQFF. As DNA, the CDR3 is TGTGCCAGCAGCGACCCTAGCGTACAGCAGTTCTTC. This rearrangement joins TRBV7-9 to TRBJ2-1, with D possibly matching TRBD2 (6 bases). The germline CDR1 and CDR2 sequences are SEHNR and FQNEAQ (reference sequence). The V end lost 5 bases, the J end lost 11 bases, and 13 bases lay between the germline ends. This CDR3 is built from 12 residues. The variable domain in full, completed from reference TRBV7-9 and TRBJ2-1, reads DTGVSQNPRHKITKRGQNVTFRCDPISEHNRLYWYRQTLGQGPEFLTYFQNEAQLEKSRLLSDRFSAERPKGSFSTLEIQRTEQGDSAMYLCASSDPSVQQFFGPGTRLTVL.

The V call is TRBV19, the J call TRBJ2-7; 10 bases line up with TRBD2. The CDR3 length is 18 residues. Germline V CDR1 and CDR2: LNHDA, SQIVND (reference sequence). J gave up 7 bases and V 0 bases, and 15 bases lay outside the gene matches. As DNA, the CDR3 is TGTGCCAGTAGTATAGATCTAGCGGGAGTTCGGGGGGTAGGGGAGCAGTACTTC. Its translation: CASSIDLAGVRGVGEQYF. Looking up the rest from reference TRBV19 and TRBJ2-7 gives the full variable domain: DGGITQSPKYLFRKEGQNVTLSCEQNLNHDAMYWYRQDPGQGLRLIYYSQIVNDFQKGDIAEGYSVSREKKESFPLTVTSAQKNPTAFYLCASSIDLAGVRGVGEQYFGPGTRLTVT.

This chain uses TRBV11-2 with TRBJ1-1; TRBD1 is a possible D gene (5 bases). V was pared by 2 bases and J by 0 bases, with 13 bases between. The CDR3 covers 16 residues. Germline-derived CDR1 and CDR2 are SGHAT and FQNNGV. CDR3 residues: CASSLMTENMNTEAFF. In nucleotides, the CDR3 is TGTGCCAGCAGCTTAATGACAGAGAACATGAACACTGAAGCTTTCTTT.

This chain joins TRBV7-9 and TRBJ1-5, with D maybe TRBD1 (5 bases). The CDR3 loop spans 17 amino acids. Between the trimmed V and J ends, which lost 2 bases and 4 bases, there was a span of 18 bases. The germline V gene encodes CDR1 SEHNR and CDR2 FQNEAQ (reference sequence). The CDR3 bases are TGTGCCAGCAGCTTATCGGGGGTTGAGTGGGAAAATCAGCCCCAGCATTTT. Protein: CASSLSGVEWENQPQHF.

CDR3 residues: CASSLDASYEQYF. The CDR3 DNA is TGTGCCAGCAGCTTAGACGCCAGCTACGAGCAGTACTTC. This chain uses TRBV7-9 with TRBJ2-7; D not certain. Germline V gives CDR1 SEHNR, CDR2 FQNEAQ (reference sequence). The CDR3 covers 13 residues. V was clipped by 1 base and J by 3 bases, with 7 bases between them.